A selection of T cell receptor beta chains follows, all from one sample in a study of blood T cell repertoires in COVID-19. TCRdb keeps only in-frame clones here, not all; method: immunoSEQ multiplex PCR. This sample has around 100,000 clones; about 81% occur once, and the top ten carry roughly 7.7%. Sequencing was done on a sample of peripheral blood. The receptors come from a man aged 65 to 79 with acute or convalescent COVID-19. Each CDR3 is given with its conserved first and last residue. The D gene is left open where the match is weak. Clone size appears in some rows only: once, few, many, or a class for an expanded clone.

>once|.|TRBV2|15|TRBJ1-5
TGTGCCAGCACCCAGGGCGATGGACGCAATCAGCCCCAGCATTTT
CASTQGDGRNQPQHF
>few|.|TRBV20-1|12|TRBJ1-2
TGCAGTGCTAGTGACAGGTCTGGTGGCTACACCTTC
CSASDRSGGYTF
>.|TRBD2|TRBV10-3|16|TRBJ2-3
TGTGCCATCAGTGCAACGAGCGGGGGGGCAGCAGATACGCAGTATTTT
CAISATSGGAADTQYF
>once|.|TRBV9|14|TRBJ1-1
TGTGCCAGCAGCGTGGAGGGAATGAACACTGAAGCTTTCTTT
CASSVEGMNTEAFF
>.|.|TRBV9|14|TRBJ2-3
TGTGCCAGCAGCGTAGGTCAGGGCACAGATACGCAGTATTTT
CASSVGQGTDTQYF
>.|TRBD2|TRBV11-3|13|TRBJ2-3
TGTGCCAGCAGCTTCCGGGAGGTTGATACGCAGTATTTT
CASSFREVDTQYF
>.|.|TRBV3-1/TRBV3-2|12|TRBJ1-1
TGTGCCAGCAGCCCCTGGGGGGGAAGGGCTTTCTTT
CASSPWGGRAFF
>.|TRBD2|TRBV9|15|TRBJ2-7
TGTGCCAGCAGCGTAGCTACTAGCGGGATATACGAGCAGTACTTC
CASSVATSGIYEQYF
>.|.|TRBV19|14|TRBJ1-5
TGTGCCAGTAGTCCCCGACCGGGGGATCAGCCCCAGCATTTT
CASSPRPGDQPQHF
>.|.|TRBV5-1|14|TRBJ2-1
TGCGCCAGCAGCTTGGCCTCAGGGCGCAATGAGCAGTTCTTC
CASSLASGRNEQFF
>.|TRBD1|TRBV5-1|16|TRBJ2-7
TGCGCCAGCCGTCCCTCCGGGACAGGGGGGGAGTACGAGCAGTACTTC
CASRPSGTGGEYEQYF
>.|.|TRBV5-1|15|TRBJ2-3
TGCGCCAGCAGCTTGAGCGGGCCCGTCACAGATACGCAGTATTTT
CASSLSGPVTDTQYF
>.|.|TRBV25-1|15|TRBJ2-2
TGTGCCAGCAGCAAAGGAGGGGGGGTCACCGGGGAGCTGTTTTTT
CASSKGGGVTGELFF
>.|.|TRBV5-4|13|TRBJ2-3
TGTGCCAGCAGCTCGGGGGGCCGGGATACGCAGTATTTT
CASSSGGRDTQYF
>.|.|TRBV29-1|12|TRBJ1-1
TGCAGTTCGAGACGGGAGAACACTGAAGCTTTCTTT
CSSRRENTEAFF
>.|.|TRBV5-1|14|TRBJ1-1
TGCGCCAGCAGCCCCCCGGGGTTGAACACTGAAGCTTTCTTT
CASSPPGLNTEAFF
>.|.|TRBV7-9|14|TRBJ1-1
TGTGCCAGCAGCTTTCAGGGGTCCGTCACTGAAGCTTTCTTT
CASSFQGSVTEAFF
>.|TRBD2|TRBV25-1|15|TRBJ2-1
TGTGCCAGCAGTCCCGGGACTAGGGGATACAATGAGCAGTTCTTC
CASSPGTRGYNEQFF
>.|.|TRBV6-5|13|TRBJ2-1
TGTGCCGCCCGGGAAAGCCCCTACAATGAGCAGTTCTTC
CAARESPYNEQFF
>.|TRBD1|TRBV30|16|TRBJ2-2
TGTGCCTGGACCTCCGGGACAGGGGTTGGAACCGGGGAGCTGTTTTTT
CAWTSGTGVGTGELFF
>.|.|TRBV5-1|14|TRBJ2-3
TGCGCCAGCAGCTTGGATGTACCCCGCGGTACGCAGTATTTT
CASSLDVPRGTQYF
>.|.|TRBV12-3/TRBV12-4|13|TRBJ1-1
TGTGCCAGCAGTTTATGGGGGGGCACTGAAGCTTTCTTT
CASSLWGGTEAFF
>.|.|TRBV18|15|TRBJ2-4
TGTGCCAGCTCACCGCCTCAAAACAGGGAAAACATTCAGTACTTC
CASSPPQNRENIQYF
>.|.|TRBV9|16|TRBJ1-6
TGTGCCAGCAGCGTAGGCTCGCAGGGGAATAATTCACCCCTCCACTTT
CASSVGSQGNNSPLHF
>.|.|TRBV6-5|16|TRBJ1-1
TGTGCCAGCAGTTACTCTTCGGAGGGTAGTCTCACTGAAGCTTTCTTT
CASSYSSEGSLTEAFF
>.|TRBD1|TRBV6-5|13|TRBJ2-7
TGTGCCAGCAGTCCGACAGGGGCCTACGAGCAGTACTTC
CASSPTGAYEQYF
>.|.|TRBV20-1|11|TRBJ2-7
TGCAGTGCTAGAGCTAACGTTGAGCAGTACTTC
CSARANVEQYF
>.|TRBD1|TRBV20-1|11|TRBJ1-2
TGCAGTGCCAGGACAGGGGATGGCTACACCTTC
CSARTGDGYTF
>.|TRBD1|TRBV27|13|TRBJ2-5
TGTGCCAGCAGTCGGGACAGGGAAGAGACCCAGTACTTC
CASSRDREETQYF
>few|.|TRBV28|16|TRBJ1-4
TGTGCCAGCAGACCCCGCGGGTTCCTAGCTAATGAAAAACTGTTTTTT
CASRPRGFLANEKLFF
>once|.|TRBV28|14|TRBJ2-7
TGTGCCAGCACGTCGGGTACCGCGCTTCTCGAGCAGTACTTC
CASTSGTALLEQYF
>.|TRBD2|TRBV5-4|16|TRBJ2-4
TGTGCCAGCAGCCCGACTAGCGGGTCAAAGCAAAACATTCAGTACTTC
CASSPTSGSKQNIQYF
>.|.|TRBV7-9|15|TRBJ1-4
TGTGCCAGCAGCTTATTCGGGACAAGAAATGAAAAACTGTTTTTT
CASSLFGTRNEKLFF
>.|TRBD1|TRBV28|15|TRBJ1-1
TGTGCCAGCAGCGACCCGGGACAGGGGAACACTGAAGCTTTCTTT
CASSDPGQGNTEAFF
>.|.|TRBV5-8|15|TRBJ2-1
TGTGCCAGCAGCTTGGTTCTAGCGCTAGACAATGAGCAGTTCTTC
CASSLVLALDNEQFF
>.|.|TRBV7-2|13|TRBJ1-2
TGTGCCAGCAGCTTAGCCGACAAACGTGGCTACACCTTC
CASSLADKRGYTF
>.|.|TRBV7-9|13|TRBJ1-2
TGTGCCAGCAGCCAACGGGTCAACTATGGCTACACCTTC
CASSQRVNYGYTF
>once|TRBD1|TRBV19|14|TRBJ1-4
TGTGCCACCCGGGACAGGAAAAACGATGAAAAACTGTTTTTT
CATRDRKNDEKLFF
>once|.|TRBV18|14|TRBJ2-1
TGTGCCAGCTCACAATTTAGCTCCTACAATGAGCAGTTCTTC
CASSQFSSYNEQFF
>.|.|TRBV19|15|TRBJ2-2
TGTGCCAGTAGGCTCGCTGCGGGGTCGGTCGGGGAGCTGTTTTTT
CASRLAAGSVGELFF
>few|.|TRBV3-1/TRBV3-2|13|TRBJ2-1
TGTGCCAGCAGGCCATCACAGCGGAATGAGCAGTTCTTC
CASRPSQRNEQFF
>many|TRBD1|TRBV6-6|14|TRBJ1-1
TGTGCCAGCAGTGGGGGACAGGGGGAAACTGAAGCTTTCTTT
CASSGGQGETEAFF
>.|.|TRBV6-5|14|TRBJ1-4
TGTGCCAGCAGGGTGTCCGGTCAAAATGAAAAACTGTTTTTT
CASRVSGQNEKLFF
>.|.|TRBV5-6|14|TRBJ1-2
TGTGCCAGCAGCTTGTGGCAGGGGCGAGATGGCTACACCTTC
CASSLWQGRDGYTF
>.|.|TRBV15|14|TRBJ1-2
TGTGCCACCAGCAGAGAAGGGCAGGGTGATGGCTACACCTTC
CATSREGQGDGYTF
>once|TRBD2|TRBV6-5|14|TRBJ2-7
TGTGCCAGCAGTTACGCGGGAGGGGACTACGAGCAGTACTTC
CASSYAGGDYEQYF
>.|.|TRBV10-3|12|TRBJ1-1
TGTGCCATCAGTGAGTCCCAGAACGAAGCTTTCTTT
CAISESQNEAFF
>.|TRBD1|TRBV27|14|TRBJ2-7
TGTGCCAGCAGTTTTCGGGACAGGGCCTACGAGCAGTACTTC
CASSFRDRAYEQYF